The sequence of this T cell receptor (beta chain) was determined in a study of shared clonotypes between healthy human individuals (dated by TCRdb to between 2020 and 2021). At the level of the whole study: The cohort comprised two women and a few men aged 18 to 49 years. For each donor, CD4 naive and CD4 memory were each run on three plates, CD8 naive on two plates, and CD8 memory on one plate. Blood TCR repertoires of roughly 5 healthy adults were deeply sequenced to estimate repertoire size and the extent of clonotype sharing between individuals. To increase sequencing depth and limit assay-specific biases, TCR repertoire library preparation and sequencing were carried out by different laboratories using diverse techniques. Each donor's leukapheresis produced roughly between about 0.9 and 9.5 billion PBMCs.

Broader findings and caveats from the paper: Clonotypes shared by all four sorted-subset donors showed higher generation probabilities than non-shared clonotypes. Because the study included a small number of donors, the genetic and exposure-history diversity represented was limited. Even with the large sequencing depth, rarefaction of the sorted-subset datasets indicated that sequencing was incomplete. Pairwise subsampling indicated that sequencing depth was expected to affect the degree of clonotype sharing among donors. Larger estimated clonotype richness was generally found for naive subsets than for memory subsets. Sampling was restricted to blood, and TCR repertoires in tissues likely differ from the TCR repertoires found in blood. When a handful of donors were compared, the shared fraction of clonotypes was roughly 5% for naive CD4, 3.5% to 4% for naive CD8, 2% to 2.5% for memory CD4, and less than 0.5% for memory CD8.

TCR CDR3 regions were amplified from genomic DNA by multiplex PCR using the deep immunoSEQ assay. For each cell subset, the extracted genomic DNA was distributed evenly across all wells of several immunoSEQ 96-well plates, and each plate served as one replicate. For sorted subsets, around 200 ng genomic DNA, equal to tens of thousands of T cell genomes, was loaded into each replicate PCR. The purified libraries were quantified using a Qubit 3.0 fluorometer, sized with a Bioanalyzer 2100, and then quantified again using the KAPA Library Quantification kit. Every immunoSEQ 96-well plate was sequenced on a dedicated single-read 150-cycle Illumina NextSeq 550 flow cell. Per the original workflow: Because the immunoSEQ output included only junctional sequences and no quality scores, the filtering could not be the same as the filtering used for full-length reads. Sequences were annotated with PyIR, a Python wrapper for IgBLAST v1.9, using IMGT germline references to assign V/J genes and CDR3. Reads were removed for weak V/J assignments (E-value above 1e-6), missing CDR3, stop codons, out-of-frame junctions, or ambiguous translated residues. V3J clonotypes were defined by identical inferred V gene, J gene, and CDR3 amino acid sequence. Percentage overlap between repertoires was calculated by dividing the number of shared unique clonotypes by the size of the smaller repertoire. Three approaches were used to assess repertoire richness: RTK rarefaction, the Chao1 estimator, and Recon v2.1 estimates of unobserved clonotypes. Generation probabilities were computed with OLGA for all TCRbeta clonotypes obtained by the gDNA method from a few donors. In its TCRdb copy, this immuneACCESS table keeps in-frame sequences only and misses some clones. Where compared with another copy, unresolved V genes explain less than half of these, and the others have no known cause. V and J calls and clone size follow that table, whereas D and trimming were derived from the DNA. The sample table contains fewer than 850,000 clones; only one count was recorded for around 96% of them. The ten biggest clones cover less than 0.3% of the sample.

From V the trimming removes 6 bases and from J it removes 2 bases, while the gene matches leave 6 bases of the junction unaccounted for. CDR1 and CDR2 are drawn from the germline V gene (reference sequence): PRHDT, FYEKMQ. The CDR3 spans 15 residues, from the cysteine through the phenylalanine. The only DNA kept is the CDR3, 45 bases in frame from the first base. For this clone: What antigen it recognizes has not been identified. Per-nucleotide qualities are absent, and no much larger clonotype sits a single base away.

CD8 naive samples were CD45RO-negative cells positively selected for CCR7, giving a CD45RA+CCR7+ population that excluded TemRA cells. Donors were healthy HIV-negative adults with no recently reported acute infections or vaccinations. Every donor was a Caucasian adult living in Nashville, Tennessee, USA. After blood collection by leukapheresis, PBMCs were isolated using Ficoll-Histopaque density gradient centrifugation and then cryopreserved in the vapor phase of liquid nitrogen. Analytical flow cytometry was used to check the purity and quantity of each magnetically sorted T cell population. Genomic DNA was isolated from every sorted fraction and measured by UV absorbance on a Nanodrop 2000c.

The receptor was derived from a man aged 25-40 years in good health. The chain is assembled from TRBV13 and TRBJ2-7; 11 nucleotides in the junction match TRBD2. Material for sequencing was naive CD8+ T cells sorted from blood. Reading the label with the study, this specimen's cell subset or site is: CD45RA+CCR7+. The CDR3 is CASRSTSGNTYEQYF. The DNA sequence is as follows: TGTGCCAGCAGGTCGACTAGCGGGAACACCTACGAGCAGTACTTC.